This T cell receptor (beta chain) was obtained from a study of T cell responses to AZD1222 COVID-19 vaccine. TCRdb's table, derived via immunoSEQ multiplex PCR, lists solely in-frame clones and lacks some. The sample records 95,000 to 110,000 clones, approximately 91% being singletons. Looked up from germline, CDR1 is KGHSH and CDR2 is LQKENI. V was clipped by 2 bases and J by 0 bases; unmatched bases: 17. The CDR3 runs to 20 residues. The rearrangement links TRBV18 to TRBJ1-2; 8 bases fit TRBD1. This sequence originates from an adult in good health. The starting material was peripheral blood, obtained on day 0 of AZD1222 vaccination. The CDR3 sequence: CASSPESFGTGKLTNYGYTF. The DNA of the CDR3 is TGTGCCAGCTCACCAGAATCCTTTGGGACAGGCAAACTCACTAACTATGGCTACACCTTC.